The 2 T cell receptor beta chains given below trace back to one sample, sequenced in a study of shared clonotypes between healthy human individuals. Sequenced by immunoSEQ multiplex PCR; TCRdb stores in-frame clones only, minus some. The table includes 2 million to 3 million clones, approximately 94% detected once. Sequenced material: naive CD4+ T cells sorted from blood. Subset defined: CD45RA+ positively selected. These receptors originate from a man between 18 and 35 years old in good health.

This clone was observed a handful of times. V is TRBV9 and J is TRBJ2-5; 15 bases are a match to TRBD2. This CDR3 contains 18 residues. V gave up 0 bases and J gave up 1 base; unmatched junction bases: 4. Germline V gene sequence: CDR1 SGDLS, CDR2 YYNGEE. The CDR3, as DNA: TGTGCCAGCAGCGTAGGTGGACTAGCGGGGGGGGCCCAAGAGACCCAGTACTTC. The encoded protein is CASSVGGLAGGAQETQYF.

The chain employs TRBV6-6 and TRBJ2-7; TRBD2 is a possible D gene (6 bases). CDR3 size: 14 residues. V lost 11 bases to trimming and J lost 6 bases, with 23 bases between them. Germline CDR1 reads MNHNY; CDR2 reads SVGAGI (reference sequence). The CDR3 sequence: CASRGNYLAPEQYF. CDR3 nucleotides: TGTGCCTCTCGGGGGAATTATCTCGCGCCCGAGCAGTACTTC.